Following are 10 T cell receptor beta chains from one sample sequenced in a study of CD8 T cells in ankylosing spondylitis. TCRdb fed the 5' RACE reads into MiXCR, producing one record per CDR3 protein. In the table there are about 160,000 distinct CDR3 sequences, around 45% of which are singletons. Sample: synovial fluid, either unsorted or a sorted T cell fraction (not recorded which). These receptors originate from a male donor with ankylosing spondylitis.

This clonotype was found a few times. The chain uses TRBV10-3 and TRBJ2-3, with 10 bases fitting TRBD2. This CDR3 region has 13 residues. Germline V gene sequence: CDR1 ENHRY, CDR2 SYGVKD. J lost 3 bases, V lost 8 bases, and 2 bases had no gene match. The CDR3, as DNA: TGTGCCATCCGACTAGCGGGTACAGATACGCAGTATTTT. This gives the protein CAIRLAGTDTQYF.

This clonotype was seen ten or more times. This chain joins TRBV27 and TRBJ1-1, with 10 bases that match TRBD1. The CDR3 totals 17 residues. Germline assignment: CDR1 MNHEY and CDR2 SMNVEV (reference sequence). V shed 2 bases and J 1 base; nucleotides not matched to a gene: 7. CDR3: CASSLRRDRGPNTEAFF. DNA of the CDR3: TGTGCCAGCAGTTTACGCCGGGACAGGGGTCCGAACACTGAAGCTTTCTTT.

This clonotype was counted only a few times. The V gene is TRBV12-5, the J gene TRBJ1-3, with 9 positions matching TRBD1. Trimming took 6 bases from V and 4 from J; bases not matched to a gene: 4. CDR1 is LGHNT, CDR2 FRNRAP, per germline. This CDR3 contains 14 residues. CDR3 in amino acids: CASGPGQGGNTIYF. The CDR3 nucleotides are TGTGCTAGTGGCCCCGGACAGGGGGGAAACACCATATATTTT.

The chain employs TRBV6-2 or TRBV6-3 and TRBJ2-7; D is uncertain. Trimming left V 6 bases short and J 4 bases short, with 16 bases between. Germline assignment: CDR1 MNHEY and CDR2 SVGEGT. The CDR3 is made up of 14 amino acids. The CDR3 here is CASRPEVILYEQYF. For the CDR3, the DNA is TGTGCCAGCAGGCCCGAGGTAATCCTATACGAGCAGTACTTC.

This sequence joins TRBV15 and TRBJ1-2, with D hard to call. The CDR3 has 17 residues. Germline loops: CDR1 LNHNV, CDR2 YYDKDF (reference sequence). V was cut by 0 bases and J by 3 bases, with 17 bases left in between. CDR3 sequence reads: CATSRDWRQANDYGYTF. The CDR3 region has the DNA TGTGCCACCAGCAGAGACTGGAGGCAGGCTAACGACTATGGCTACACCTTC. The full variable domain, its missing parts supplied by reference TRBV15 and TRBJ1-2, is DAMVIQNPRYQVTQFGKPVTLSCSQTLNHNVMYWYQQKSSQAPKLLFHYYDKDFNNEADTPDNFQSRRPNTSFCFLDIRSPGLGDTAMYLCATSRDWRQANDYGYTFGSGTRLTVV.

The chain is built from TRBV4-1 and TRBJ2-7; the D gene could be TRBD1 or TRBD2 (5 bases each). The V gene's germline CDR1 is MGHRA and CDR2 YSYEKL. The CDR3 length is 14 residues. The germline V and J ends were trimmed by 2 bases and 2 bases, with 10 bases remaining between them. The CDR3 DNA follows: TGCGCCAGCAGCCAAACCTTGGGACCCTACGAGCAGTACTTC. Amino acid sequence: CASSQTLGPYEQYF.

In its sample, this clonotype was seen a few times. The chain joins TRBV4-1 to TRBJ1-2; D uncertain. V gave up 0 bases and J gave up 0 bases, with 17 bases separating them. Germline-derived CDR1 and CDR2 are MGHRA and YSYEKL. The CDR3 is made up of 18 amino acids. CDR3 protein: CASSQDGAFGQSNYGYTF. CDR3 sequence (DNA): TGCGCCAGCAGCCAAGATGGCGCGTTCGGGCAGTCTAACTATGGCTACACCTTC.

J is TRBJ2-1 and V is TRBV12-3 or TRBV12-4; D may correspond to TRBD1 or TRBD2 (5 bases each). Trimming shortened V by 3 bases and J by 8 bases, and 20 bases separated the two germline ends. The CDR3 has 16 amino acids. CDR3 nucleotides: TGTGCCAGCAGTTTCATTCTGGGACGACCTATGGATGAGCAGTTCTTC. This codes for CASSFILGRPMDEQFF.

The rearrangement uses TRBV10-3 and TRBJ2-5; D is possibly TRBD1 or TRBD2 (8 bases each). The CDR3 contains 24 residues. Germline values: CDR1 ENHRY, CDR2 SYGVKD. The V and J ends lost 4 bases and 7 bases respectively, with 46 bases between them. CDR3 residues: CAISGQGIRGLSTPGSQAGVTQYF. CDR3 DNA sequence: TGTGCCATCAGTGGACAGGGGATCCGGGGGTTATCTACCCCTGGGTCTCAAGCGGGGGTGACCCAGTACTTC.

As concerns this clonotype: No DNA is shown, since the ends of the CDR3 on it are uncertain; the CDR3 is the one TCRdb lists. The rearrangement uses TRBV4-1 and TRBJ1-4; the table's D call of TRBD1 was not tested on the DNA. The CDR3 extends over 15 residues, inclusive of both ends. CDR1 is MGHRA and CDR2 is YSYEKL in the germline V gene. The CDR3 is CASSQDASFGWGTFF.